The present T cell receptor (beta chain) was sequenced within a study of cytomegalovirus exposure and HLA in healthy donors. Concerning this clone itself: Its cognate antigen is unknown.

Study-wide points: The authors reported that TCR beta sequences could predict HLA-A and HLA-B alleles. These predictions were accurate for most subjects in the first cohort.

From germline, CDR1 is SGHTA and CDR2 FQGNSA. The CDR3 runs to 15 residues. After removal of 0 bases from V and 4 bases from J, the junction contained 4 bases not matched to a gene. PCR involved 60 Vbeta and 13 Jbeta primers. The data were produced by immunoSEQ multiplex PCR, yet TCRdb's version contains in-frame clones alone and is incomplete. This sample has fewer than 95,000 clones, with around 77% found just once. Sequenced sample: PBMCs. The receptor was derived from a man aged 30 to 45 in good health and CMV-seronegative. The chain uses TRBV7-2 and TRBJ2-5, with TRBD2 matching over 8 bases. CDR3 nucleotides: TGTGCCAGCAGCTTAGCGGGAAGCGGGAGAGAGACCCAGTACTTC. Amino acid sequence: CASSLAGSGRETQYF. Variable domain in full (rest from reference TRBV7-2 and TRBJ2-5): GAGVSQSPSNKVTEKGKDVELRCDPISGHTALYWYRQSLGQGLEFLIYFQGNSAPDKSGLPSDRFSAERTGGSVSTLTIQRTQQEDSAVYLCASSLAGSGRETQYFGPGTRLLVL.